The source of this T cell receptor (beta chain) is a study of blood T cell repertoires in COVID-19. On the study more broadly: T cells, B-cell-depleted T cells, or PBMCs supplied cDNA or gDNA.

This clone came up many times. Trimming pared 6 bases from V and 8 bases from J, leaving 22 bases between. The CDR3 runs 15 residues. The germline CDR1 and CDR2 sequences are SNHLY and FYNNEI. Data came from immunoSEQ multiplex PCR; TCRdb stores just in-frame clones and leaves some out. The top ten hold about 4% of the sample, which has about 180,000 clones, around 88% seen once. Sequencing used peripheral blood. The sequence was collected from a woman under 40 with acute or convalescent COVID-19. The J gene is TRBJ1-2, the V gene TRBV2; D is perhaps TRBD1 (5 bases). This CDR3 is CASSALRGSTGGYTF. Here the CDR3 DNA reads TGTGCCAGCAGCGCTCTGCGGGGATCCACAGGAGGCTACACCTTC.